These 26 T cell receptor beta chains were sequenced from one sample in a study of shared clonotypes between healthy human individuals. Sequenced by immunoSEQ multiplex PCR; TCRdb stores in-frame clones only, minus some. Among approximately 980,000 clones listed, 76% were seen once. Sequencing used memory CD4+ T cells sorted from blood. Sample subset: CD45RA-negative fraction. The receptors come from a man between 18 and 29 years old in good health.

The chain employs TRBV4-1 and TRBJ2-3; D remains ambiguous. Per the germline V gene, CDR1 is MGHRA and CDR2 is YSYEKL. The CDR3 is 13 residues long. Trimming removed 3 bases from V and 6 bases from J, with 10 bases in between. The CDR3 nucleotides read TGCGCCAGCAGCCAGACTCCTTACGATACGCAGTATTTT. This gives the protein CASSQTPYDTQYF.

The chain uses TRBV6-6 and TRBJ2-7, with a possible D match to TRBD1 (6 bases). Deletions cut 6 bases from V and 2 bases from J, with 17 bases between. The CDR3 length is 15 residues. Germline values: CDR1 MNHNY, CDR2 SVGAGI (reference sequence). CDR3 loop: CASRETGRMAYEQYF. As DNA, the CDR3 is TGTGCCAGCAGAGAGACAGGACGCATGGCCTACGAGCAGTACTTC.

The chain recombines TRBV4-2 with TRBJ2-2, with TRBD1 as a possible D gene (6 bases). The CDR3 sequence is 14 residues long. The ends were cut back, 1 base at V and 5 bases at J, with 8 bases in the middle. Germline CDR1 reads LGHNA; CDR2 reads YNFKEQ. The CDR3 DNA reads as TGTGCCAGCAGCCAAGTGGGACAAACCGGGGAGCTGTTTTTT. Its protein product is CASSQVGQTGELFF.

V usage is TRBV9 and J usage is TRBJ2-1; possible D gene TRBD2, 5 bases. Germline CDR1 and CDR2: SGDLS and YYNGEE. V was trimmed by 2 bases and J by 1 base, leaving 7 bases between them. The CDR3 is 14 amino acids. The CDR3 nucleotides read TGTGCCAGCAGCGTGAGGGTTTCCTACAATGAGCAGTTCTTC. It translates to CASSVRVSYNEQFF. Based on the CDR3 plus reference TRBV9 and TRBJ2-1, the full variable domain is DSGVTQTPKHLITATGQRVTLRCSPRSGDLSVYWYQQSLDQGLQFLIQYYNGEERAKGNILERFSAQQFPDLHSELNLSSLELGDSALYFCASSVRVSYNEQFFGPGTRLTVL.

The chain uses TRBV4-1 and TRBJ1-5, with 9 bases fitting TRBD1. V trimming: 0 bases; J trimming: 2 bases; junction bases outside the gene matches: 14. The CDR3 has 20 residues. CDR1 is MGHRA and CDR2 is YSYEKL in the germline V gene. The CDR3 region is CASSQDPRTGVGLGNQPQHF. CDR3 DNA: TGCGCCAGCAGCCAAGATCCCAGGACAGGGGTCGGGTTGGGCAATCAGCCCCAGCATTTT.

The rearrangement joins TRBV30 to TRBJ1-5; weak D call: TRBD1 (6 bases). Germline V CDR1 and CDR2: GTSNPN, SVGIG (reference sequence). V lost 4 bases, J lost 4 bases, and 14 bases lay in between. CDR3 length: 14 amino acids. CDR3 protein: CAWTLGGGNQPQHF. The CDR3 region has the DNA TGTGCCTGGACCCTCGGAGGGGGGAATCAGCCCCAGCATTTT.

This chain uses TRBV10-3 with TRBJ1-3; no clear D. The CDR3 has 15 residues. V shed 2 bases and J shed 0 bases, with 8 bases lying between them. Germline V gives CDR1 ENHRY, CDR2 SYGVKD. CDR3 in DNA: TGTGCCATCAGTGAGGGGCTACACTCTGGAAACACCATATATTTT. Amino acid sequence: CAISEGLHSGNTIYF.

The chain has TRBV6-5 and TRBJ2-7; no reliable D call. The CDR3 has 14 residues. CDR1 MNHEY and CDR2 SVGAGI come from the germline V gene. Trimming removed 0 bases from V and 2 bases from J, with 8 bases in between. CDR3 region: CASSYSTATYEQYF. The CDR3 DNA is TGTGCCAGCAGTTACTCGACGGCGACCTACGAGCAGTACTTC.

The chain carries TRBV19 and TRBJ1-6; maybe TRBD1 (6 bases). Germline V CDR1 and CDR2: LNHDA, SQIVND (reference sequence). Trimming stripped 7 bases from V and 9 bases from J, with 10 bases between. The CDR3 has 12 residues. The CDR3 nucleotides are TGTGCCAGTAACAAGGGGGTTTCACCCCTCCACTTT. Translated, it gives CASNKGVSPLHF.

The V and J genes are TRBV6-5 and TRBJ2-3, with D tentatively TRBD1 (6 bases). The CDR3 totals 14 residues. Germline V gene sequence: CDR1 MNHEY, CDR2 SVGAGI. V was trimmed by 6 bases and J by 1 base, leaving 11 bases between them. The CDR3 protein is CASSRGLGTDTQYF. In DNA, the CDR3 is TGTGCCAGCAGCAGGGGCTTAGGCACAGATACGCAGTATTTT.

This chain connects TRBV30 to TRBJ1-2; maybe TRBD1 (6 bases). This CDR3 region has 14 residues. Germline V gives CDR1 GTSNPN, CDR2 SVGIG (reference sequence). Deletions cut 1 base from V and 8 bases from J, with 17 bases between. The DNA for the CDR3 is TGTGCCTGGAGTGAATTAACAGGGCTTAGGGGCTACACCTTC. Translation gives CAWSELTGLRGYTF.

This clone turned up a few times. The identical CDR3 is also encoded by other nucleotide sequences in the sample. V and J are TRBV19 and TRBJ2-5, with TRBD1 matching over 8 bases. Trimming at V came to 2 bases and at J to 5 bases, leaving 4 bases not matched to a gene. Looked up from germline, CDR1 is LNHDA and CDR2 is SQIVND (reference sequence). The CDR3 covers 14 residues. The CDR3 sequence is CASSITGGQETQYF. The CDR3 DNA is TGTGCCAGTAGTATAACAGGGGGTCAGGAGACCCAGTACTTC.

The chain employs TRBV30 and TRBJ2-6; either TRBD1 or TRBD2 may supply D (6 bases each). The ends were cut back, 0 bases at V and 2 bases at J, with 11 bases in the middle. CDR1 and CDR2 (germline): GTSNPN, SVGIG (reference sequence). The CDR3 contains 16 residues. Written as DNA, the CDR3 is TGTGCCTGGAGTGTACGGGGGCGGGCTGGGGCCAACGTCCTGACTTTC. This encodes CAWSVRGRAGANVLTF.

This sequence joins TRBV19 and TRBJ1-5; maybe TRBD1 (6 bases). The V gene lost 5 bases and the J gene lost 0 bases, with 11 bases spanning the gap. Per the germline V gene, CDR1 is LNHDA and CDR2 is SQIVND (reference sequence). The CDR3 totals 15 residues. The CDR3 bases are TGTGCCAGTAGTTGGTCAGGGGATAGCAATCAGCCCCAGCATTTT. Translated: CASSWSGDSNQPQHF.

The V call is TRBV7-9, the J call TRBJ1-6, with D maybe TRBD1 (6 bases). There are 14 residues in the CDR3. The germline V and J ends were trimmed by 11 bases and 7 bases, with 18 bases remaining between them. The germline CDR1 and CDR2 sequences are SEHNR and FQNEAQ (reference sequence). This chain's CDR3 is CAGGREAGNSPLHF. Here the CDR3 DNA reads TGTGCCGGGGGCCGCGAGGCTGGGAATTCACCCCTCCACTTT.

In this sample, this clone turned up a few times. The CDR3 sequence: CASRPPGGGATQYF. The CDR3, as DNA: TGTGCCAGCAGACCCCCTGGAGGGGGTGCGACCCAGTACTTC. The chain uses TRBV28 and TRBJ2-5; D may match TRBD1 or TRBD2 (6 bases each). Germline values: CDR1 MDHEN, CDR2 SYDVKM. CDR3 length equals 14 residues. With 6 bases removed from V and 7 bases from J, the gap between germline ends came to 18 bases.

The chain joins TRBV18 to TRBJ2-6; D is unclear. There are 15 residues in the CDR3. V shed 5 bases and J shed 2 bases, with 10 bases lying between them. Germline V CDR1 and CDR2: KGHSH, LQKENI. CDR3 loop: CASSKAVTGANVLTF. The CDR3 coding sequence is TGTGCCAGCTCAAAAGCAGTAACTGGGGCCAACGTCCTGACTTTC.

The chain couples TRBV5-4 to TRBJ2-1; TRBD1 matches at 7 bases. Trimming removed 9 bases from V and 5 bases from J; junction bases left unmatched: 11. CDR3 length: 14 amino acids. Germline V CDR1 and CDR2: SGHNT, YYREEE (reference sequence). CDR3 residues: CAIIDRALNNEQFF. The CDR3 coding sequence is TGTGCCATCATCGACAGGGCCCTTAACAATGAGCAGTTCTTC.

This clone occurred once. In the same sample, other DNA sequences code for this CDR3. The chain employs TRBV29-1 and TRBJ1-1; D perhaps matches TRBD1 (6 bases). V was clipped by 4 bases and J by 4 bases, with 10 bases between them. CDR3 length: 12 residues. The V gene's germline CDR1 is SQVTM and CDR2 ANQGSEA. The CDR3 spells CSVGRGGTEAFF. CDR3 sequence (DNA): TGCAGCGTTGGGAGAGGGGGCACTGAAGCTTTCTTT.

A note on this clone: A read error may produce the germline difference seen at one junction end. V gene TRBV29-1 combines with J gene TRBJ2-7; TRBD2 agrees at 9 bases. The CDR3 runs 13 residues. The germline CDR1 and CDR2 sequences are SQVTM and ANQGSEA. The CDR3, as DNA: TGCAGCGTGGAAGCGGGGGGCCCCTACGAGCAGTACTTC. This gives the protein CSVEAGGPYEQYF.

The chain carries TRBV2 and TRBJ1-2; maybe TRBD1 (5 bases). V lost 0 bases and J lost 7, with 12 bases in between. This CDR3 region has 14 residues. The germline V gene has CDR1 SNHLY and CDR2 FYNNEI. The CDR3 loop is CASSEAGGWVGYTF. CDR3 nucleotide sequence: TGTGCCAGCAGTGAAGCTGGGGGGTGGGTTGGCTACACCTTC.

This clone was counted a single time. DNA for the CDR3: TGCGCCAGCAGCCAAGGAGACAGGGACCAAGAGACCCAGTACTTC. Translation gives CASSQGDRDQETQYF. V gene TRBV4-1 combines with J gene TRBJ2-5; 7 bases agree with TRBD1. CDR3 length: 15 amino acids. Germline V gene lookup returns CDR1 MGHRA and CDR2 YSYEKL. V lost 1 base, J lost 0 bases, and 2 bases stayed unmatched.

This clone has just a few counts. The CDR3 loop reads CASTPTGNEQFF. The CDR3 DNA sequence: TGTGCCAGCACTCCGACTGGCAATGAGCAGTTCTTC. V is TRBV2 and J is TRBJ2-1, with D hard to call. Germline V gives CDR1 SNHLY, CDR2 FYNNEI. V was clipped by 7 bases and J by 6 bases, with 10 bases between them. The CDR3 covers 12 residues.

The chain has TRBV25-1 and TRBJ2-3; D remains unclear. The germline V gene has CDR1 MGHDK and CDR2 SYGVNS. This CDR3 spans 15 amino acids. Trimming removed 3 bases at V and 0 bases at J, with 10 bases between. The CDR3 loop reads CASSEGRTSTDTQYF. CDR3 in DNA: TGTGCCAGCAGTGAGGGCAGAACTAGCACAGATACGCAGTATTTT.

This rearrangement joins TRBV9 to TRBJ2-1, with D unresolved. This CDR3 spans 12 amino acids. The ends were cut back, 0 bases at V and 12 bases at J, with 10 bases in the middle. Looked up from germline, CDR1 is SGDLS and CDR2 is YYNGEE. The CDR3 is CASSVVAVGQFF. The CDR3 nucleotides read TGTGCCAGCAGCGTAGTTGCAGTCGGGCAGTTCTTC.

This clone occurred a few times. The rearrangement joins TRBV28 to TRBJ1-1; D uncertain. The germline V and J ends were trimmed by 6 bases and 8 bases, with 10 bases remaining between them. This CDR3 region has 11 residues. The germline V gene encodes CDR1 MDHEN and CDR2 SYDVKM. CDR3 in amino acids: CASSSAREAFF. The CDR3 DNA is TGTGCCAGCAGCTCCGCCAGGGAAGCTTTCTTT.